This T cell receptor (beta chain) was recovered during a study of blood T cells in healthy people across ages. This CDR3 has 15 amino acids. Trimming took 0 bases from V and 3 from J, leaving 9 bases between them. Germline V lookup: CDR1 LGHNA, CDR2 YNFKEQ. This clonotype turned up a few times. A sample-barcoded 5' primer and a J-beta primer mix were used in a second PCR of roughly 6 to 11 cycles. TCRdb re-called the 5' RACE reads through MiXCR, storing one row per CDR3 protein. In the table there are some 800,000 distinct CDR3 sequences, around 25% of which are singletons. The same specimen was also included in a second study, on T cells of mothers and their children. This second study notes: Related mother-child pairs showed slightly, non-significantly higher overlap than unrelated pairs.

The receptor was isolated from a boy aged 10-17 years in good health. Sequencing used blood. The chain combines TRBV4-2 with TRBJ2-1, with D possibly matching TRBD2 (6 bases). This CDR3 is CASSQDPGVYNEQFF. DNA of the CDR3: TGTGCCAGCAGCCAAGATCCGGGGGTCTACAATGAGCAGTTCTTC.